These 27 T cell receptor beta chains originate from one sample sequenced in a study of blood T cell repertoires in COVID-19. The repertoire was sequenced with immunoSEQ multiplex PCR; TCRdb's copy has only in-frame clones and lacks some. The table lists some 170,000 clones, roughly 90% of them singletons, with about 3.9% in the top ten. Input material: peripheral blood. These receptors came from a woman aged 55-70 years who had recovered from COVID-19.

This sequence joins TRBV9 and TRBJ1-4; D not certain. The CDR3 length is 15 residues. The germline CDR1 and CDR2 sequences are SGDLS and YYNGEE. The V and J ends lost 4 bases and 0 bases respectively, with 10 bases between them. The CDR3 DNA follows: TGTGCCAGCAGCCCTACGGGGACAACTAATGAAAAACTGTTTTTT. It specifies CASSPTGTTNEKLFF.

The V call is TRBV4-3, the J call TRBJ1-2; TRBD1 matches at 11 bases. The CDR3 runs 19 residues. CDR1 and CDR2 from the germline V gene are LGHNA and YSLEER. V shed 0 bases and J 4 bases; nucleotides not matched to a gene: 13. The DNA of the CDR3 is TGCGCCAGCAGCCAAGAGAGGAGGACAGGGGGCGCAGTTAGCTATGGCTACACCTTC. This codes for CASSQERRTGGAVSYGYTF.

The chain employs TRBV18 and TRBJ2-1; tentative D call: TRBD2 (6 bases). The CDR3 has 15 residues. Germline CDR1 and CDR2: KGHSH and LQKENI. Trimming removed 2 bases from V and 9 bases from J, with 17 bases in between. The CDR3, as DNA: TGTGCCAGCTCACCAGGGCCGGGGGTCACGGGTGAGCAGTTCTTC. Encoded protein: CASSPGPGVTGEQFF.

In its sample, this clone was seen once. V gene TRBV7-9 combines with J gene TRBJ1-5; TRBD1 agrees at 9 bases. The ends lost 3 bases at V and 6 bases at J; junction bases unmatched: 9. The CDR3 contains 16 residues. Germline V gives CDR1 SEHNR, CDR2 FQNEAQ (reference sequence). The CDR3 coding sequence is TGTGCCAGCAGCTTTGGTATTGGACAGGGGATTCAGCCCCAGCATTTT. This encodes CASSFGIGQGIQPQHF.

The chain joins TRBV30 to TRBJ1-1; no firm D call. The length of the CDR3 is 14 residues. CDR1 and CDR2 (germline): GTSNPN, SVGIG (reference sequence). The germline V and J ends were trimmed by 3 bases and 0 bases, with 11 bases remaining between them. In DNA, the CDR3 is TGTGCCTGGAGGGCGCACAGCCTGAACACTGAAGCTTTCTTT. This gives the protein CAWRAHSLNTEAFF.

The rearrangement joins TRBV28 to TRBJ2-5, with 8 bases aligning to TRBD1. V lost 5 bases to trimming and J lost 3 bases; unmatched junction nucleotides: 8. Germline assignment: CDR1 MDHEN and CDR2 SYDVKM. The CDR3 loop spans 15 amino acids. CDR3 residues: CASSTQGVEEETQYF. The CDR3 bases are TGTGCCAGCAGTACACAGGGGGTAGAGGAAGAGACCCAGTACTTC.

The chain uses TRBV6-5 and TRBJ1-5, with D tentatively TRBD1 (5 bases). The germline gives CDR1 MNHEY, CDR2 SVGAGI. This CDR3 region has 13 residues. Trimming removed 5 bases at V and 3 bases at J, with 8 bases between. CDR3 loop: CASSPGHNQPQHF. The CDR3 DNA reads TGTGCCAGCAGTCCCGGACACAATCAGCCCCAGCATTTT.

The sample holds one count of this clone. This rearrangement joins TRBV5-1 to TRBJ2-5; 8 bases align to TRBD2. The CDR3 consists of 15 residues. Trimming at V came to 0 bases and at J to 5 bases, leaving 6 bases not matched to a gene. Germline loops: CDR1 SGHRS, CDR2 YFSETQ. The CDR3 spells CASSLGGRTGETQYF. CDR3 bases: TGCGCCAGCAGCTTGGGCGGGAGGACGGGGGAGACCCAGTACTTC.

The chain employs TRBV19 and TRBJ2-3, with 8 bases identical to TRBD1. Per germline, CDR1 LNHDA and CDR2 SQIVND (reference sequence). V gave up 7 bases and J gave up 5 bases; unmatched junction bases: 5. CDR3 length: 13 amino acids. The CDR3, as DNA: TGTGCCAGTACAGGGGGCAACGGAGATACGCAGTATTTT. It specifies CASTGGNGDTQYF.

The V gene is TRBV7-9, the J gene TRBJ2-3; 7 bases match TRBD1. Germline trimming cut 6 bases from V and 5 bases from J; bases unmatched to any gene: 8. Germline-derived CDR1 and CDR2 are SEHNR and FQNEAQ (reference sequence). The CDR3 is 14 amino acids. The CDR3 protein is CASRATGAGDTQYF. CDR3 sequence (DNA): TGTGCCAGCAGGGCTACAGGGGCAGGAGATACGCAGTATTTT.

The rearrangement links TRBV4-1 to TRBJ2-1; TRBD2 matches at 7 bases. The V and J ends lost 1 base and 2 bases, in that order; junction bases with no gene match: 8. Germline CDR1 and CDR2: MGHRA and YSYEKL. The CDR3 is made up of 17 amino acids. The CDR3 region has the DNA TGCGCCAGCAGCCAAGTTCAAGCGGGGCAAACCTACAATGAGCAGTTCTTC. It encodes CASSQVQAGQTYNEQFF.

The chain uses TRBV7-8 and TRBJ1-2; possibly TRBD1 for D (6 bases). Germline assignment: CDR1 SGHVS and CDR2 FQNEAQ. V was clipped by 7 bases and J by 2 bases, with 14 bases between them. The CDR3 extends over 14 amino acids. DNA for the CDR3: TGTGCCAGCAACCAAATTGACAGGAACTATGGCTACACCTTC. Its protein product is CASNQIDRNYGYTF.

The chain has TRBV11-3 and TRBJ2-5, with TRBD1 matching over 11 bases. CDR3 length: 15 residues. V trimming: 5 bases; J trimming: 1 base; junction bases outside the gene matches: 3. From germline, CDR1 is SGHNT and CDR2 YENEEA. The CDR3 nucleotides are TGTGCCAGCAGCCTCGGGACAGGGGGCCAAGAGACCCAGTACTTC. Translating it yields CASSLGTGGQETQYF.

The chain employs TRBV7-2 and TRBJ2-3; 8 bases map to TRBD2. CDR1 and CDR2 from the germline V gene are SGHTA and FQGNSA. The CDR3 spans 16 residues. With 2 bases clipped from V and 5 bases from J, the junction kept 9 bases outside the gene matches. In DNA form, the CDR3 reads TGTGCCAGCAGCTTAAGGCTAGCGGGTATTTTAGATACGCAGTATTTT. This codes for CASSLRLAGILDTQYF.

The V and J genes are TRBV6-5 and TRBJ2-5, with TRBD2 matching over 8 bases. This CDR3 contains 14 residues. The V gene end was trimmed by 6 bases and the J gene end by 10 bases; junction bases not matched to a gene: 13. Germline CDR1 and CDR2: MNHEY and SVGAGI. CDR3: CASSPPGGSGSQYF. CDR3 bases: TGTGCCAGCAGCCCGCCGGGGGGGTCCGGGAGCCAGTACTTC.

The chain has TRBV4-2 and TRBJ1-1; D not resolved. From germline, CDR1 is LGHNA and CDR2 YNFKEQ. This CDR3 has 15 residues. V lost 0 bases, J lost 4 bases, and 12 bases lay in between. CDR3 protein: CASSQDQVGGTEAFF. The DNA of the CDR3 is TGTGCCAGCAGCCAAGATCAAGTCGGTGGCACTGAAGCTTTCTTT.

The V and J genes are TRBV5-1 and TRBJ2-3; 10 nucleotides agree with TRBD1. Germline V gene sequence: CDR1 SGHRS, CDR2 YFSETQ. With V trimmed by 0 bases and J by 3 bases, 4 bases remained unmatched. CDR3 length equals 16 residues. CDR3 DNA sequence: TGCGCCAGCAGCTTGGGACAGGGGGCTGGTACAGATACGCAGTATTTT. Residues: CASSLGQGAGTDTQYF.

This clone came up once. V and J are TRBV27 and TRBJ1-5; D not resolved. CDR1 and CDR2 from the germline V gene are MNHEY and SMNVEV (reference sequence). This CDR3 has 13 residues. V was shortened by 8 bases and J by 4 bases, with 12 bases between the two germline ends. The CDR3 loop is CASAAGMNQPQHF. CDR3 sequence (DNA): TGTGCCAGCGCCGCCGGGATGAATCAGCCCCAGCATTTT.

The CDR3 region is CASSPTPVETQYF. CDR3 DNA sequence: TGTGCCAGCTCACCTACTCCTGTGGAGACCCAGTACTTC. This sequence joins TRBV18 and TRBJ2-5; D is uncertain. CDR3 size: 13 residues. Germline CDR1 is KGHSH and CDR2 is LQKENI. V lost 3 bases and J 5 bases, leaving 10 bases between the germline ends.

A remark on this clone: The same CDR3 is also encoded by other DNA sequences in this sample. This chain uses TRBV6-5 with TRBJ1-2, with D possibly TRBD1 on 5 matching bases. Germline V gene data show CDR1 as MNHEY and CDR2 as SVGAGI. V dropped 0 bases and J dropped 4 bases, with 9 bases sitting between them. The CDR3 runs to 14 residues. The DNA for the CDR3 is TGTGCCAGCAGTTACTCGGCAGGGATCTATGGCTACACCTTC. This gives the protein CASSYSAGIYGYTF.

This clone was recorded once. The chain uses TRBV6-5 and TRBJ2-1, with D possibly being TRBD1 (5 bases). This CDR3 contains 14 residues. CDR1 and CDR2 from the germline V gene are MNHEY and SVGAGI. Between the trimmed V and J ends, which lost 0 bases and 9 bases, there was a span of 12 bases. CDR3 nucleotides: TGTGCCAGCAGTTACTCGGCAGGGTTGGGTGAGCAGTTCTTC. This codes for CASSYSAGLGEQFF.

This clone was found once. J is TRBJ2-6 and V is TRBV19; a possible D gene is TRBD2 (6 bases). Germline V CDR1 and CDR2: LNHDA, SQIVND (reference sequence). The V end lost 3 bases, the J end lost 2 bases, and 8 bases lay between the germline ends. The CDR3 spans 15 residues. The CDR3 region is CASSIGGTGANVLTF. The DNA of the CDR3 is TGTGCCAGTAGTATCGGAGGGACTGGGGCCAACGTCCTGACTTTC.

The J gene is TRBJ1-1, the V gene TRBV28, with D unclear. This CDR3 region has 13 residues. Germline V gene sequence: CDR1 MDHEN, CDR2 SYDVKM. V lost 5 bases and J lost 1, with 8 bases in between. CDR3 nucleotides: TGTGCCAGCAGTACAACCCCGAACACTGAAGCTTTCTTT. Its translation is CASSTTPNTEAFF.

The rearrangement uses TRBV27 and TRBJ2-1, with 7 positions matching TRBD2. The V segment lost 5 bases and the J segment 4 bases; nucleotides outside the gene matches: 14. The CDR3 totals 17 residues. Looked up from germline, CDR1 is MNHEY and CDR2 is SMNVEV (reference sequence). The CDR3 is CASSPSLTAGLYNEQFF. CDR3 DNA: TGTGCCAGCAGTCCAAGCCTTACAGCGGGACTATACAATGAGCAGTTCTTC.

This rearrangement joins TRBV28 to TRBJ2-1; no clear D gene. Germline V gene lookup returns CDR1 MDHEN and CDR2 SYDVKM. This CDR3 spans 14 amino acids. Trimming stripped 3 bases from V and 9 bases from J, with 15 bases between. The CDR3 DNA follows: TGTGCCAGCAGTTTGGTTGATAGATATGGTGAGCAGTTCTTC. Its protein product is CASSLVDRYGEQFF.

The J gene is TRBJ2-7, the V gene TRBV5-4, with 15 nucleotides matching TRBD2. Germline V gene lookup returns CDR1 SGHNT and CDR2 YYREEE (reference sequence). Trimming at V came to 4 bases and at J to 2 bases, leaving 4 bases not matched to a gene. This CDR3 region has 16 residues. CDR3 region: CASSEGLAGGPYEQYF. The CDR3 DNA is TGTGCCAGCAGCGAGGGACTAGCGGGGGGCCCCTACGAGCAGTACTTC.

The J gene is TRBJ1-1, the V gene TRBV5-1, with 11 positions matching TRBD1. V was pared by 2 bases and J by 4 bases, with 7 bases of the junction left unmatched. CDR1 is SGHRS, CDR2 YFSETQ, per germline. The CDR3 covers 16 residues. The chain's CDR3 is CASSLGTGGHSTEAFF. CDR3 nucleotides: TGCGCCAGCAGCTTAGGGACAGGGGGTCATAGCACTGAAGCTTTCTTT.